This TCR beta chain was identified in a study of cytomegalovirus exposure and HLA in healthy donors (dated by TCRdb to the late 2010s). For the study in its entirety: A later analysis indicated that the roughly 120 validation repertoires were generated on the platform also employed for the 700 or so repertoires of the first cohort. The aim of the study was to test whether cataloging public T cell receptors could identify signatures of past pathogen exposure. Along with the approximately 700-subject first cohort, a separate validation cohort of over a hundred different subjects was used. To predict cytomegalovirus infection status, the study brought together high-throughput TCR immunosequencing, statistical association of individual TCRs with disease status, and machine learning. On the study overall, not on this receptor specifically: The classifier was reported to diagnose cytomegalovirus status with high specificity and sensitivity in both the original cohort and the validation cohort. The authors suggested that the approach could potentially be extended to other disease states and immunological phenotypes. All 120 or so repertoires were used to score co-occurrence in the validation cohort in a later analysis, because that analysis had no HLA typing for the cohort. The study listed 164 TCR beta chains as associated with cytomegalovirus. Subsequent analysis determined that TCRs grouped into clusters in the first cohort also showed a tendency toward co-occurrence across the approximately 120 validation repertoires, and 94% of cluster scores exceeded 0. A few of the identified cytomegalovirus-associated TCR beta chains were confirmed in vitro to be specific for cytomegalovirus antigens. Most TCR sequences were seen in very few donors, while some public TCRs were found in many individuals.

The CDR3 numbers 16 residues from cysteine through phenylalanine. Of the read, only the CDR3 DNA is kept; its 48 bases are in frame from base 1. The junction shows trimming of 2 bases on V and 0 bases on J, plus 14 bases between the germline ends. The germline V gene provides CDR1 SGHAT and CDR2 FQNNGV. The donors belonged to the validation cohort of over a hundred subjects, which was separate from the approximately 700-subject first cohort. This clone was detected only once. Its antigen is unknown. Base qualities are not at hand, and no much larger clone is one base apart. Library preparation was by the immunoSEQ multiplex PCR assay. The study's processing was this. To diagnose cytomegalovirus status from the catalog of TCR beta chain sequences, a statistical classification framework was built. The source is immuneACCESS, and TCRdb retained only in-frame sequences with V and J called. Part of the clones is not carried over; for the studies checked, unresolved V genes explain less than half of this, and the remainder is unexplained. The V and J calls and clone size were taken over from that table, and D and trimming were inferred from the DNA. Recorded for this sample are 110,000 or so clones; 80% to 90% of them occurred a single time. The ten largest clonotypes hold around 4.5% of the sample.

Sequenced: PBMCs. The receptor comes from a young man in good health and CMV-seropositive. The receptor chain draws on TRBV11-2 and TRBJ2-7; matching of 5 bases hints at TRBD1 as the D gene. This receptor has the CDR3 CASSLQGLLGSYEQYF. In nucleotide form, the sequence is TGTGCCAGCAGCTTACAGGGTCTCCTAGGCTCCTACGAGCAGTACTTC.